These 31 T cell receptor beta chains were all obtained from the same sample, sequenced in a study of blood T cell repertoires in COVID-19. Clones were sequenced by immunoSEQ multiplex PCR, and TCRdb holds only the in-frame ones, with some missing. The profile covers approximately 360,000 clones, with 70% to 90% appearing a single time and roughly 1.2% taken by the ten largest. The sequencing sample was made of peripheral blood. These receptors were obtained from a man aged 35 to 55 with acute or convalescent COVID-19.

The gene calls are TRBV6-5 and TRBJ1-5; no clear D. Germline V gives CDR1 MNHEY, CDR2 SVGAGI. V shed 4 bases and J shed 1 base, with 5 bases lying between them. The CDR3 spans 13 residues. The CDR3 DNA reads as TGTGCCAGCAGTTCTATAAGCAATCAGCCCCAGCATTTT. This codes for CASSSISNQPQHF.

CDR3 residues: CASSLNPSGGPHNEQFF. The DNA of the CDR3 is TGTGCCAGCAGCTTAAATCCTAGCGGGGGGCCTCACAATGAGCAGTTCTTC. The chain carries TRBV7-3 and TRBJ2-1; TRBD2 aligns across 11 bases. V lost 1 base, J lost 5 bases, and 7 bases stayed unmatched. Germline lookup yields CDR1 SGHTA and CDR2 FQGTGA. The CDR3 has 17 residues.

The chain couples TRBV15 to TRBJ1-5, with D perhaps matching TRBD1 (6 bases). This CDR3 region has 14 residues. V shed 8 bases and J shed 3 bases, with 14 bases lying between them. Germline V gene sequence: CDR1 LNHNV, CDR2 YYDKDF (reference sequence). CDR3 in DNA: TGTGCCACCCGGGACACCCCTAACAATCAGCCCCAGCATTTT. Translation: CATRDTPNNQPQHF.

This chain links TRBV5-1 with TRBJ2-1; no definite D call. V lost 2 bases and J lost 12, with 9 bases in between. In germline, CDR1 is SGHRS, CDR2 YFSETQ. The CDR3 has 11 residues. In nucleotides, the CDR3 is TGCGCCAGCAGCTTTTCGGGTGGGCAGTTCTTC. Translation: CASSFSGGQFF. Full variable domain (outside the CDR3, taken from reference TRBV5-1 and TRBJ2-1): KAGVTQTPRYLIKTRGQQVTLSCSPISGHRSVSWYQQTPGQGLQFLFEYFSETQRNKGNFPGRFSGRQFSNSRSEMNVSTLELGDSALYLCASSFSGGQFFGPGTRLTVL.

This chain links TRBV27 with TRBJ2-1; TRBD2 agrees at 8 bases. The CDR3 extends over 14 amino acids. The junction had 5 bases not matched to a gene; V was cut back by 4 bases and J by 6 bases. Germline values: CDR1 MNHEY, CDR2 SMNVEV (reference sequence). In DNA, the CDR3 is TGTGCCAGCAGTTCCGGACTAGCCCCCAATGAGCAGTTCTTC. Translation: CASSSGLAPNEQFF.

The V and J genes are TRBV10-3 and TRBJ2-5, with 7 bases fitting TRBD1. The V and J ends lost 0 bases and 3 bases, in that order; junction bases with no gene match: 4. Germline V gene lookup returns CDR1 ENHRY and CDR2 SYGVKD. The CDR3 has 15 amino acids. The CDR3 nucleotides are TGTGCCATCAGTGAGTCGCGACAGGGAGAAGAGACCCAGTACTTC. Translating gives CAISESRQGEETQYF.

Turning to this clone: This sample also contains other DNA sequences that code for the same CDR3. The rearrangement joins TRBV28 to TRBJ1-5, with D uncertain. Trimming stripped 5 bases from V and 1 base from J, with 9 bases between. CDR3 size: 14 residues. Germline CDR1 is MDHEN and CDR2 is SYDVKM. The CDR3 spells CASSLRSSNQPQHF. The CDR3, as DNA: TGTGCCAGCAGTCTTAGGAGCAGCAATCAGCCCCAGCATTTT.

A single count supports this clone. J is TRBJ2-7 and V is TRBV5-1; 12 bases are a match to TRBD2. CDR1 and CDR2 from the germline V gene are SGHRS and YFSETQ. Trimming cost V 4 bases and J 2 bases; bases outside gene matches: 13. CDR3 length equals 18 residues. CDR3 in amino acids: CASSLRGTSGWEAYEQYF. The CDR3 bases are TGCGCCAGCAGCCTACGCGGGACTAGCGGGTGGGAGGCCTACGAGCAGTACTTC.

The CDR3 DNA reads TGTGCCAGCAGCTTGGGGGGGACAGGGACTTATGGCTACACCTTC. This translates into CASSLGGTGTYGYTF. The genes are TRBV5-5 and TRBJ1-2, with TRBD1 matching over 9 bases. This CDR3 contains 15 residues. Looked up from germline, CDR1 is SGHKS and CDR2 is YYEKEE (reference sequence). The J segment lost 5 bases and the V segment lost 0 bases, leaving 5 bases of the junction unmatched. Full variable domain (outside the CDR3, taken from reference TRBV5-5 and TRBJ1-2): DAGVTQSPTHLIKTRGQQVTLRCSPISGHKSVSWYQQVLGQGPQFIFQYYEKEERGRGNFPDRFSARQFPNYSSELNVNALLLGDSALYLCASSLGGTGTYGYTFGSGTRLTVV.

This rearrangement joins TRBV6-5 to TRBJ1-1; TRBD1 is a possible D gene (6 bases). This CDR3 contains 15 residues. V was pared by 0 bases and J by 2 bases, with 10 bases between. In germline, CDR1 is MNHEY, CDR2 SVGAGI. The CDR3 spells CASSYSGHQNTEAFF. For the CDR3, the DNA is TGTGCCAGCAGTTACTCGGGACACCAAAACACTGAAGCTTTCTTT.

This chain links TRBV11-2 with TRBJ1-6; 7 nucleotides match TRBD1. The CDR3 is made up of 16 amino acids. Trimming cost V 4 bases and J 7 bases; bases outside gene matches: 10. Germline CDR1 reads SGHAT; CDR2 reads FQNNGV. The CDR3 nucleotides read TGTGCCAGCAGCTCATCCGGGACAGTGGGGAATTCACCCCTCCACTTT. Translation gives CASSSSGTVGNSPLHF. Full variable domain (remainder filled in from reference TRBV11-2 and TRBJ1-6): EAGVAQSPRYKIIEKRQSVAFWCNPISGHATLYWYQQILGQGPKLLIQFQNNGVVDDSQLPKDRFSAERLKGVDSTLKIQPAKLEDSAVYLCASSSSGTVGNSPLHFGNGTRLTVT.

This chain uses TRBV7-8 with TRBJ1-5; a possible D gene is TRBD1 (5 bases). The CDR3 is 17 amino acids. Germline CDR1 and CDR2: SGHVS and FQNEAQ. Trimming left V 5 bases short and J 2 bases short, with 19 bases between. The DNA of the CDR3 is TGTGCCAGCAGCCAGGCACAGACAGAATCGGGCAATCAGCCCCAGCATTTT. Its translation: CASSQAQTESGNQPQHF.

This sequence joins TRBV5-8 and TRBJ1-2; D call uncertain. The CDR3 length is 13 residues. V gave up 5 bases and J gave up 3 bases, with 11 bases separating them. Germline loops: CDR1 SGHTS, CDR2 YDEGEE. The CDR3 DNA sequence: TGTGCCAGCAGTCCGGAGCCTGACTATGGCTACACCTTC. Protein: CASSPEPDYGYTF.

The chain links TRBV30 to TRBJ2-5; 7 bases line up with TRBD1. CDR1 and CDR2 (germline): GTSNPN, SVGIG (reference sequence). The CDR3 runs to 12 residues. V shed 2 bases, J shed 3 bases, and the junction held 0 bases outside the gene matches. CDR3: CAWSTGEETQYF. CDR3 nucleotide sequence: TGTGCCTGGAGTACAGGGGAAGAGACCCAGTACTTC.

In DNA form, the CDR3 reads TGTGCCAGCAGCTTAGACGGAAGGGGTTACGGTAATGAAAAACTGTTTTTT. This encodes CASSLDGRGYGNEKLFF. The V and J genes are TRBV7-2 and TRBJ1-4; D possibly corresponds to TRBD1 (5 bases). Trimming left V 1 base short and J 4 bases short, with 16 bases between. This CDR3 has 17 residues. CDR1 SGHTA and CDR2 FQGNSA come from the germline V gene.

The J gene is TRBJ1-3, the V gene TRBV15, with unresolved D. Trimming stripped 5 bases from V and 0 bases from J, with 11 bases between. Germline V gene sequence: CDR1 LNHNV, CDR2 YYDKDF (reference sequence). The CDR3 length is 15 residues. CDR3 DNA sequence: TGTGCCACCAGCCAACAGACACGCTCTGGAAACACCATATATTTT. Encoded protein: CATSQQTRSGNTIYF.

This clone was picked up a small number of times. This chain joins TRBV3-1 (or the pseudogene TRBV3-2) and TRBJ2-2; TRBD2 matches 12 bases. V gave up 1 base and J gave up 6 bases; unmatched junction bases: 3. The CDR3 contains 16 residues. Germline V gene lookup returns CDR1 LGHDT and CDR2 YNNKEL (reference sequence). The CDR3 bases are TGTGCCAGCAGCCAAGGACTAGCGGGAGTCTCCGGGGAGCTGTTTTTT. This sequence encodes CASSQGLAGVSGELFF.

This clone occurred once. The chain recombines TRBV4-3 with TRBJ1-2, with a tentative D call TRBD1 (5 bases). Germline V gives CDR1 LGHNA, CDR2 YSLEER. This CDR3 is built from 15 residues. V gave up 4 bases and J gave up 4 bases, with 16 bases separating them. The CDR3 is CASSPPGGFGYGYTF. The CDR3 bases are TGCGCCAGCAGCCCCCCGGGGGGTTTTGGCTATGGCTACACCTTC.

This chain's CDR3 is CASSIWTGTPINEQFF. The CDR3 DNA sequence: TGTGCCAGTAGTATATGGACAGGGACCCCTATTAATGAGCAGTTCTTC. This chain uses TRBV19 with TRBJ2-1, with 8 bases that match TRBD1. V lost 2 bases to trimming and J lost 7 bases; unmatched junction nucleotides: 10. Germline loops: CDR1 LNHDA, CDR2 SQIVND (reference sequence). The CDR3 loop spans 16 amino acids.

This sequence joins TRBV5-1 and TRBJ1-1, with D unresolved. Trimming took 4 bases from V and 6 from J, leaving 13 bases between them. Germline V gives CDR1 SGHRS, CDR2 YFSETQ. The CDR3 consists of 13 residues. The chain's CDR3 is CASSPRRTPEAFF. The CDR3 nucleotides are TGCGCCAGCAGCCCCCGCCGGACTCCTGAAGCTTTCTTT.

V usage is TRBV27 and J usage is TRBJ2-7; 7 nucleotides line up with TRBD2. Trimming took 4 bases from V and 3 from J; bases not matched to a gene: 3. From germline, CDR1 is MNHEY and CDR2 SMNVEV (reference sequence). CDR3 length equals 13 residues. The DNA of the CDR3 is TGTGCCAGCAGTTGGCGGGAGAACTACGAGCAGTACTTC. It encodes CASSWRENYEQYF.

The V gene is TRBV3-1 (or the pseudogene TRBV3-2), the J gene TRBJ2-5; D is ambiguous. Trimming left V 0 bases short and J 5 bases short, with 4 bases between. CDR3 size: 12 residues. CDR1 is LGHDT, CDR2 YNNKEL, per germline (reference sequence). The CDR3 DNA reads TGTGCCAGCAGCCAAGATCCGGAGACCCAGTACTTC. This codes for CASSQDPETQYF.

The chain has TRBV29-1 and TRBJ1-2; 9 bases are a match to TRBD1. V lost 8 bases, J lost 6 bases, and 10 bases stayed unmatched. Germline V lookup: CDR1 SQVTM, CDR2 ANQGSEA. The CDR3 totals 13 residues. CDR3: CSFGDRDADGYTF. The CDR3 nucleotides are TGCAGCTTTGGGGACAGGGACGCAGATGGCTACACCTTC.

The chain couples TRBV6-5 to TRBJ2-7; 7 nucleotides align to TRBD1. Germline CDR1 MNHEY, CDR2 SVGAGI. The trim removed 0 bases at V and 6 bases at J, leaving 5 bases unmatched. The CDR3 is made up of 14 amino acids. CDR3 in DNA: TGTGCCAGCAGTTACTCCGCTGCAGGGGGCGAGCAGTACTTC. Its protein product is CASSYSAAGGEQYF.

The genes are TRBV9 and TRBJ2-2; 10 nucleotides agree with TRBD2. V was pared by 3 bases and J by 0 bases, with 5 bases of the junction left unmatched. CDR1 is SGDLS, CDR2 YYNGEE, per germline. CDR3 length equals 17 residues. The CDR3 region has the DNA TGTGCCAGCAGCGCCACTAGCGGGGCTTCGAACACCGGGGAGCTGTTTTTT. Amino acids: CASSATSGASNTGELFF.

The chain combines TRBV28 with TRBJ1-4, with D hard to call. In germline, CDR1 is MDHEN, CDR2 SYDVKM. V was clipped by 3 bases and J by 4 bases, with 9 bases between them. The CDR3 has 14 residues. Here the CDR3 DNA reads TGTGCCAGCAGTTTTCGTTCCCGTAATGAAAAACTGTTTTTT. Amino acid sequence: CASSFRSRNEKLFF.

This chain joins TRBV6-5 and TRBJ2-3; D ambiguous. The CDR3 has 12 amino acids. CDR1 is MNHEY and CDR2 is SVGAGI in the germline V gene. V lost 6 bases and J 2 bases, leaving 6 bases between the germline ends. CDR3 coding DNA: TGTGCCAGCAGCCGGTACACAGATACGCAGTATTTT. Translated: CASSRYTDTQYF.

This chain links TRBV6-2 or TRBV6-3 with TRBJ1-2; TRBD1 is a possible D gene (5 bases). The length of the CDR3 is 16 residues. The V end lost 2 bases, the J end lost 6 bases, and 19 bases lay between the germline ends. Per germline, CDR1 MNHEY and CDR2 SVGEGT. The CDR3 bases are TGTGCCAGCAGTTACCCAGACGGGGGAGGAGCGCATGGCTACACCTTC. Protein sequence: CASSYPDGGGAHGYTF.

The chain joins TRBV24-1 to TRBJ1-1; D is unresolved. Germline V lookup: CDR1 KGHDR, CDR2 SFDVKD. The germline V and J ends were trimmed by 2 bases and 8 bases, with 5 bases remaining between them. The CDR3 has 11 residues. CDR3 DNA: TGTGCCACCAGTGATTCGGGAGAAGCTTTCTTT. Translated: CATSDSGEAFF.

V usage is TRBV28 and J usage is TRBJ1-1, with unresolved D. The CDR3 is 16 amino acids. Per germline, CDR1 MDHEN and CDR2 SYDVKM. Trimming removed 5 bases at V and 6 bases at J, with 22 bases between. The CDR3 spells CASSEPTKRKESEAFF. CDR3 DNA: TGTGCCAGCAGTGAGCCTACCAAGAGGAAGGAGTCTGAAGCTTTCTTT.

The V and J genes are TRBV11-2 and TRBJ1-5; D might be TRBD1 (6 bases). Trimming removed 4 bases from V and 0 bases from J, with 10 bases in between. Germline lookup yields CDR1 SGHAT and CDR2 FQNNGV. The CDR3 contains 15 residues. Written as DNA, the CDR3 is TGTGCCAGCAGCTCCACCAGGGGTAGCAATCAGCCCCAGCATTTT. Translated: CASSSTRGSNQPQHF.